This T cell receptor beta chain was obtained from a study of T-cell reconstitution after alpha-beta-depleted transplantation in children. Preparation of the TCRbeta library was carried out with unique molecular identifiers. TCRdb reanalysed the PCR reads using MiXCR and keeps one entry per CDR3 protein. The table has approximately 82,000 distinct CDR3 sequences, over 15% seen once. The receptor was derived from a male patient between 2 and 15 years old who had a stem cell transplant for acute lymphoblastic leukemia, so the T cells may come from the graft donor. Sequencing was performed on PBMCs, mostly from graft donor cells, taken 360 days after TCRalphabeta/CD19-depleted stem cell transplant.

Written as DNA, the CDR3 is TGTGCCAGCAGCTTAGTTATTGCACAGCCGTTCAATGAGCAGTTCTTC. Its translation: CASSLVIAQPFNEQFF. The chain combines TRBV7-9 with TRBJ2-1, with unresolved D. This CDR3 region has 16 residues. Germline-derived CDR1 and CDR2 are SEHNR and FQNEAQ (reference sequence). The ends were cut back, 1 base at V and 6 bases at J, with 16 bases in the middle.